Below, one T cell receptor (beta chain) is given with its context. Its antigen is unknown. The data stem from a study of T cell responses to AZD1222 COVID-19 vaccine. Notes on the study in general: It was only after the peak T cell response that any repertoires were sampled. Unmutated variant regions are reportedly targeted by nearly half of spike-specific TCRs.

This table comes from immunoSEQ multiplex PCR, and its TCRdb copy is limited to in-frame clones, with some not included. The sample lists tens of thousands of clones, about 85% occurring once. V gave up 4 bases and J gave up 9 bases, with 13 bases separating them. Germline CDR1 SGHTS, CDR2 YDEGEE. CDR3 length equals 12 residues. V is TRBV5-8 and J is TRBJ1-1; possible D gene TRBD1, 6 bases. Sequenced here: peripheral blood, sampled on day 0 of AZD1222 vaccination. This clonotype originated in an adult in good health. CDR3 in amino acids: CASSLTGFQAFF. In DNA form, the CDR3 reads TGTGCCAGCAGCCTTACAGGGTTTCAAGCTTTCTTT.